This is a list of T cell receptor beta chains from one sample in a study of graft-versus-host responses after intestinal transplantation. Profiled with immunoSEQ multiplex PCR; TCRdb holds only in-frame clones, not every one. The data contain tens of thousands of clones, over 80% of them singletons. For these TCRs, the target antigens are not known. Sequenced here: unstimulated CD8+ T cells sorted from spleen or lymph node cells, sampled before intestinal transplant. These receptors originate from a human donor who received an intestinal transplant. Each CDR3 is given with its conserved first and last residue. Each record gives: clone size, V gene, CDR3 length, D gene, J gene, CDR3 DNA, CDR3 protein. A D gene is named only where the DNA matches it firmly. Clone sizes are given selectively: once, few, many, or a class where the clone is expanded.

clone size: .
V gene: TRBV4-1
CDR3 length: 14
D gene: TRBD2
J gene: TRBJ2-7
CDR3 DNA: TGCGCCAGCAGCCAAGCGGGAGGCTCCTACGAGCAGTACTTC
CDR3 protein: CASSQAGGSYEQYF

clone size: .
V gene: TRBV6-5
CDR3 length: 15
D gene: .
J gene: TRBJ2-7
CDR3 DNA: TGTGCCAGCACTCCCGAGATAGGGAACTCCTACGAGCAGTACTTC
CDR3 protein: CASTPEIGNSYEQYF

clone size: .
V gene: TRBV9
CDR3 length: 13
D gene: .
J gene: TRBJ1-6
CDR3 DNA: TGTGCCAGCAGCACTTCAGGGGATTCACCCCTCCACTTT
CDR3 protein: CASSTSGDSPLHF

clone size: .
V gene: TRBV9
CDR3 length: 17
D gene: .
J gene: TRBJ2-3
CDR3 DNA: TGTGCCAGCAGCGTAGATGGGACTTCTTTGAGGACAGATACGCAGTATTTT
CDR3 protein: CASSVDGTSLRTDTQYF

clone size: .
V gene: TRBV5-1
CDR3 length: 15
D gene: TRBD1
J gene: TRBJ2-7
CDR3 DNA: TGCGCCAGCAGCGCCCGGGACAGGGGTTCCCACGAGCAGTACTTC
CDR3 protein: CASSARDRGSHEQYF

clone size: .
V gene: TRBV19
CDR3 length: 17
D gene: TRBD2
J gene: TRBJ2-1
CDR3 DNA: TGTGCCAGTAGTATGGAGGCGGGACTAGCGTTCTACAATGAGCAGTTCTTC
CDR3 protein: CASSMEAGLAFYNEQFF

clone size: .
V gene: TRBV5-6
CDR3 length: 12
D gene: .
J gene: TRBJ2-7
CDR3 DNA: TGTGCCAGCAGATCGGGGACCTACGAGCAGTACTTC
CDR3 protein: CASRSGTYEQYF

clone size: .
V gene: TRBV28
CDR3 length: 14
D gene: .
J gene: TRBJ1-2
CDR3 DNA: TGTGCCAGCAGTTTGACAACCCGGGGCTATGGCTACACCTTC
CDR3 protein: CASSLTTRGYGYTF

clone size: .
V gene: TRBV4-1
CDR3 length: 12
D gene: .
J gene: TRBJ2-7
CDR3 DNA: TGCGCCAGCTGGGACGGACCCTACGAGCAGTACTTC
CDR3 protein: CASWDGPYEQYF

clone size: .
V gene: TRBV11-2
CDR3 length: 14
D gene: .
J gene: TRBJ2-7
CDR3 DNA: TGTGCCAGCAGCTTATGGCGTCGAGACTACGAGCAGTACTTC
CDR3 protein: CASSLWRRDYEQYF

clone size: .
V gene: TRBV4-1
CDR3 length: 16
D gene: TRBD2
J gene: TRBJ2-5
CDR3 DNA: TGCGCCAGCAGCCAGGGGCGGACTAGCGGCCAAGAGACCCAGTACTTC
CDR3 protein: CASSQGRTSGQETQYF

clone size: .
V gene: TRBV5-1
CDR3 length: 15
D gene: .
J gene: TRBJ2-3
CDR3 DNA: TGCGCCAGCAGCTTGTTCCAGCTCTCAAGAGATACGCAGTATTTT
CDR3 protein: CASSLFQLSRDTQYF

clone size: .
V gene: TRBV10-3
CDR3 length: 16
D gene: .
J gene: TRBJ1-5
CDR3 DNA: TGTGCCATGCACAGGGTAGGTTCAGTTAGCAATCAGCCCCAGCATTTT
CDR3 protein: CAMHRVGSVSNQPQHF

clone size: .
V gene: TRBV5-1
CDR3 length: 15
D gene: TRBD2
J gene: TRBJ2-7
CDR3 DNA: TGCGCCAGCAGCGTAAGACTAGCGGTGACCTACGAGCAGTACTTC
CDR3 protein: CASSVRLAVTYEQYF

clone size: .
V gene: TRBV4-1
CDR3 length: 14
D gene: .
J gene: TRBJ1-1
CDR3 DNA: TGCGCCAGCAGCCACAGGGTAATGAACACTGAAGCTTTCTTT
CDR3 protein: CASSHRVMNTEAFF

clone size: .
V gene: TRBV6-6
CDR3 length: 15
D gene: .
J gene: TRBJ2-7
CDR3 DNA: TGTGCCAGCACAACACACAAGGGGGGGCTAGGCGAGCAGTACTTC
CDR3 protein: CASTTHKGGLGEQYF

clone size: .
V gene: TRBV7-6
CDR3 length: 15
D gene: TRBD1
J gene: TRBJ2-2
CDR3 DNA: TGTGCCAGCAGCTTTACAGGGGGTAGCACCGGGGAGCTGTTTTTT
CDR3 protein: CASSFTGGSTGELFF

clone size: .
V gene: TRBV7-9
CDR3 length: 15
D gene: TRBD1
J gene: TRBJ1-3
CDR3 DNA: TGTGCCAGCATCCCAGACAGGGACTCTGGAAACACCATATATTTT
CDR3 protein: CASIPDRDSGNTIYF

clone size: once
V gene: TRBV2
CDR3 length: 13
D gene: TRBD1
J gene: TRBJ1-5
CDR3 DNA: TGTGCCAGCAACACAGGGGGCAATCAGCCCCAGCATTTT
CDR3 protein: CASNTGGNQPQHF

clone size: .
V gene: TRBV28
CDR3 length: 14
D gene: .
J gene: TRBJ2-7
CDR3 DNA: TGTGCCACCACGGTTATGGACAGCACCTACGAGCAGTACTTC
CDR3 protein: CATTVMDSTYEQYF

clone size: .
V gene: TRBV11-2
CDR3 length: 15
D gene: TRBD2
J gene: TRBJ2-7
CDR3 DNA: TGTGCCAGCAGCTTAGAAGCGGGAGCTTCCTACGAGCAGTACTTC
CDR3 protein: CASSLEAGASYEQYF

clone size: .
V gene: TRBV13
CDR3 length: 13
D gene: .
J gene: TRBJ2-5
CDR3 DNA: TGTGCCAGCAGCTCCTCGATAGCCGAGACCCAGTACTTC
CDR3 protein: CASSSSIAETQYF